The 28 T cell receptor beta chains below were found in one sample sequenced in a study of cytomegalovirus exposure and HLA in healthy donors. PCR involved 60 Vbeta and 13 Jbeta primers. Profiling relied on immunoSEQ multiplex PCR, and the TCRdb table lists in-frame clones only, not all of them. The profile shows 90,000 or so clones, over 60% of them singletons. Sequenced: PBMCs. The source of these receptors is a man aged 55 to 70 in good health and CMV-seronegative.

The CDR3 protein is CASSGPLGYQETQYF. CDR3 DNA: TGTGCCAGCAGCGGGCCCCTAGGTTACCAAGAGACCCAGTACTTC. The gene calls are TRBV9 and TRBJ2-5; D gene uncertain. Germline-derived CDR1 and CDR2 are SGDLS and YYNGEE. CDR3 length equals 15 residues. V shed 3 bases and J shed 0 bases, with 12 bases lying between them. Complete variable domain (other parts from reference TRBV9 and TRBJ2-5): DSGVTQTPKHLITATGQRVTLRCSPRSGDLSVYWYQQSLDQGLQFLIQYYNGEERAKGNILERFSAQQFPDLHSELNLSSLELGDSALYFCASSGPLGYQETQYFGPGTRLLVL.

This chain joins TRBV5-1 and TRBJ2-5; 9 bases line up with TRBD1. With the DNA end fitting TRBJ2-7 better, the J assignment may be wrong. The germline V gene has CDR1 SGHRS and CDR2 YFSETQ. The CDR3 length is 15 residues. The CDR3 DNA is TGCGCCAGCAGCTCGGGGACAGGGCAGAGGAGCGAGCAGTACTTC. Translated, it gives CASSSGTGQRSEQYF.

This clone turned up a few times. CDR3 in amino acids: CASRPTENTEAFF. The CDR3 DNA reads TGTGCCAGCAGGCCGACAGAAAACACTGAAGCTTTCTTT. V and J are TRBV6-5 and TRBJ1-1; possible D gene TRBD1, 5 bases. Trimming took 6 bases from V and 2 from J, leaving 10 bases between them. This CDR3 has 13 amino acids. Germline V CDR1 and CDR2: MNHEY, SVGAGI.

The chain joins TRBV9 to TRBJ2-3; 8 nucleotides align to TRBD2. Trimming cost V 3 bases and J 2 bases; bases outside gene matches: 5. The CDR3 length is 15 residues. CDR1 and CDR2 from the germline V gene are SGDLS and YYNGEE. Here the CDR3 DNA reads TGTGCCAGCAGCGCCGGGGGGGGTTACACAGATACGCAGTATTTT. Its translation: CASSAGGGYTDTQYF.

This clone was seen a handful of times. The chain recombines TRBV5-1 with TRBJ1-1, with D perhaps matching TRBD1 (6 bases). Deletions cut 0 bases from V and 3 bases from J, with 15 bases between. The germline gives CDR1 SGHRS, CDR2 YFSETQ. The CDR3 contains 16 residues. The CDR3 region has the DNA TGCGCCAGCAGCTTGGTGGCGGGGGCCGGGTACACTGAAGCTTTCTTT. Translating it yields CASSLVAGAGYTEAFF.

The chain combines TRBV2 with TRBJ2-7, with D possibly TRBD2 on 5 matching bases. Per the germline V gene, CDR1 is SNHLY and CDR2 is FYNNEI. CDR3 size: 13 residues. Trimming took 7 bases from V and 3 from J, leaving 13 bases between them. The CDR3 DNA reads TGTGCCAGCAACGACGAGCGGAGCTACGAGCAGTACTTC. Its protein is CASNDERSYEQYF.

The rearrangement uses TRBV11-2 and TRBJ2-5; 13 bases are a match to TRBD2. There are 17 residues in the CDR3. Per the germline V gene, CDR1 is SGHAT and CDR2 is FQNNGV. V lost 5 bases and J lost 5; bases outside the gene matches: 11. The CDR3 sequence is CASSTGLAGDRGETQYF. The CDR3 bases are TGTGCCAGCAGCACTGGACTAGCGGGGGACCGGGGGGAGACCCAGTACTTC. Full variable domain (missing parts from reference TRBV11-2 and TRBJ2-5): EAGVAQSPRYKIIEKRQSVAFWCNPISGHATLYWYQQILGQGPKLLIQFQNNGVVDDSQLPKDRFSAERLKGVDSTLKIQPAKLEDSAVYLCASSTGLAGDRGETQYFGPGTRLLVL.

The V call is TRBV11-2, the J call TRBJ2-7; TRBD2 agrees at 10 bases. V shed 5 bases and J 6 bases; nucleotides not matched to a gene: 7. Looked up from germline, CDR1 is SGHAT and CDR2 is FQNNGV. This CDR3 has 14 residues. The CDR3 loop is CASSGGLAPAEQYF. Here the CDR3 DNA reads TGTGCCAGCAGCGGGGGACTAGCGCCGGCCGAGCAGTACTTC.

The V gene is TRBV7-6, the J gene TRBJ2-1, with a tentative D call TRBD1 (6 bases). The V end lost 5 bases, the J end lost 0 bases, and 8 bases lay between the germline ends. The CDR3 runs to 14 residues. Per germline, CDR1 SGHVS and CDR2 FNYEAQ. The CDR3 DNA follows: TGTGCCAGCAGCCAGGGGAGCTCCTACAATGAGCAGTTCTTC. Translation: CASSQGSSYNEQFF.

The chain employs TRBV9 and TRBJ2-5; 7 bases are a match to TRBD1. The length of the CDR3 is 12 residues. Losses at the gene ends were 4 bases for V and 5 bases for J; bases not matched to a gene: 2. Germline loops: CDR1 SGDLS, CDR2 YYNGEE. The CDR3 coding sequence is TGTGCCAGCAGCCTCAGGGGGGAGACCCAGTACTTC. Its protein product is CASSLRGETQYF.

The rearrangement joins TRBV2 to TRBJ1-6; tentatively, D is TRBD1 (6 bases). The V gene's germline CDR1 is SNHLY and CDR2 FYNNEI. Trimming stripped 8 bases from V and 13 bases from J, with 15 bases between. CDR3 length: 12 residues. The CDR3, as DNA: TGTGCCAGCGAGGGGGTCGACGGCCCCCTCCACTTT. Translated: CASEGVDGPLHF.

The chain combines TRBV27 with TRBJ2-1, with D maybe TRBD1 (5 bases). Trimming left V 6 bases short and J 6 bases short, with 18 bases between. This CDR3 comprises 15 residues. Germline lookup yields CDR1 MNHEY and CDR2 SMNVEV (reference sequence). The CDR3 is CASRPETQGVNEQFF. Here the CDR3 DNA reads TGTGCCAGCAGGCCTGAAACCCAGGGTGTCAATGAGCAGTTCTTC.

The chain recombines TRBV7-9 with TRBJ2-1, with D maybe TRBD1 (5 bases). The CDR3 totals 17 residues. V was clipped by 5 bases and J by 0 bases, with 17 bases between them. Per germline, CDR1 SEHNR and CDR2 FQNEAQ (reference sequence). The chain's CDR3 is CASSPPQGASSYNEQFF. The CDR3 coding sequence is TGTGCCAGCAGCCCCCCACAAGGGGCGAGCTCCTACAATGAGCAGTTCTTC.

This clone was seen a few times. This chain's CDR3 is CASSRGLAGGQSSYNEQFF. DNA for the CDR3: TGTGCCAGCAGTCGGGGACTAGCGGGGGGTCAGAGCTCCTACAATGAGCAGTTCTTC. This sequence joins TRBV11-1 and TRBJ2-1; 15 bases are shared with TRBD2. Losses at the gene ends were 6 bases for V and 0 bases for J; bases not matched to a gene: 9. Germline assignment: CDR1 SGHAT and CDR2 FQDESV (reference sequence). CDR3 length: 19 residues. Full variable domain (remainder filled in from reference TRBV11-1 and TRBJ2-1): EAEVAQSPRYKITEKSQAVAFWCDPISGHATLYWYRQILGQGPELLVQFQDESVVDDSQLPKDRFSAERLKGVDSTLKIQPAELGDSAMYLCASSRGLAGGQSSYNEQFFGPGTRLTVL.

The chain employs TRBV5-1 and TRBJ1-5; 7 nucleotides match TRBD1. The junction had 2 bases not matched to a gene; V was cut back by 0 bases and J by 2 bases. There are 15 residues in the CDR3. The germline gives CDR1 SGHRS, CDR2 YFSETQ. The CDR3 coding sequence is TGCGCCAGCAGCTTGGGGGACAGCCGCAATCAGCCCCAGCATTTT. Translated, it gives CASSLGDSRNQPQHF.

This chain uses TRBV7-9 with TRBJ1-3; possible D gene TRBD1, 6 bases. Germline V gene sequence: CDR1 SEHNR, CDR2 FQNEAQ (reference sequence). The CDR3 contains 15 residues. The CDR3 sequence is CASEDRTLSGNTIYF. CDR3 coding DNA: TGTGCATCGGAGGACAGAACTCTTTCTGGAAACACCATATATTTT. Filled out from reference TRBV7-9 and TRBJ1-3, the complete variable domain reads DTGVSQNPRHKITKRGQNVTFRCDPISEHNRLYWYRQTLGQGPEFLTYFQNEAQLEKSRLLSDRFSAERPKGSFSTLEIQRTEQGDSAMYLCASEDRTLSGNTIYFGEGSWLTVV.

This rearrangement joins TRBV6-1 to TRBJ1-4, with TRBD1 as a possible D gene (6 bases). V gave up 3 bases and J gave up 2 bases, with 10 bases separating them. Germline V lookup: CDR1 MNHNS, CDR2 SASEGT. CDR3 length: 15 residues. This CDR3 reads CASSDTGLTNEKLFF. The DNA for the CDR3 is TGTGCCAGCAGTGACACAGGGTTGACTAATGAAAAACTGTTTTTT.

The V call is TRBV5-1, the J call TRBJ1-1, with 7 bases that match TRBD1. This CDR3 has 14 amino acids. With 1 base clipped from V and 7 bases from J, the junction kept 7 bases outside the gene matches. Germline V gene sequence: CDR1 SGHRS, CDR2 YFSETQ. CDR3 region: CASSLTSTGLEAFF. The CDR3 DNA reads TGCGCCAGCAGCTTGACCTCGACAGGGCTTGAAGCTTTCTTT.

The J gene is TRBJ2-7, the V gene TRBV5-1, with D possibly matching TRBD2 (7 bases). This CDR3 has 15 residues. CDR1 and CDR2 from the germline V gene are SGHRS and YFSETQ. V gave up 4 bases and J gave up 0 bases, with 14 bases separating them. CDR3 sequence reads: CASSPAGANSYEQYF. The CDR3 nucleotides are TGCGCCAGCAGCCCGGCGGGGGCGAACTCCTACGAGCAGTACTTC.

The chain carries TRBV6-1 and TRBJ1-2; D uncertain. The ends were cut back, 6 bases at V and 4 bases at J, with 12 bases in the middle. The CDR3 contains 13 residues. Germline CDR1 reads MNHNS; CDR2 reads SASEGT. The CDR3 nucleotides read TGTGCCAGCAGAAGCGGCGGCGGCTATGGCTACACCTTC. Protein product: CASRSGGGYGYTF.

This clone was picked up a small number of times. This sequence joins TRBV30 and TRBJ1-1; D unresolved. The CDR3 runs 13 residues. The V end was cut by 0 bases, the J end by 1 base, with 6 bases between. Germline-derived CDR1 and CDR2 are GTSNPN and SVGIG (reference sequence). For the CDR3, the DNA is TGTGCCTGGAGTGTCCCAGAGAACACTGAAGCTTTCTTT. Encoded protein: CAWSVPENTEAFF.

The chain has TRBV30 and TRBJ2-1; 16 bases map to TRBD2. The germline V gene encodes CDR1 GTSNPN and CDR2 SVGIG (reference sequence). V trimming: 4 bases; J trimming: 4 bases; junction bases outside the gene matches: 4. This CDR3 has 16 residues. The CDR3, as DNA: TGTGCCTGGACCCCGGGACTAGCGGGGGGGTACAATGAGCAGTTCTTC. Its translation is CAWTPGLAGGYNEQFF.

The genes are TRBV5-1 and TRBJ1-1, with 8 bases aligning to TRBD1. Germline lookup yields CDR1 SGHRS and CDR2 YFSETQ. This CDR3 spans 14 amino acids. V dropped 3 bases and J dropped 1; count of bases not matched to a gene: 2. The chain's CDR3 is CASSSGTGNTEAFF. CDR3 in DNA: TGCGCCAGCAGCTCCGGGACAGGGAACACTGAAGCTTTCTTT.

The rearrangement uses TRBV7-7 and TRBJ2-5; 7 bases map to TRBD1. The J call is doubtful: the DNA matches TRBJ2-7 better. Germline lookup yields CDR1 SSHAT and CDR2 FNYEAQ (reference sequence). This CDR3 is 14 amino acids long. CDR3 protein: CASSLGQGAYEQYF. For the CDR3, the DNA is TGTGCCAGCAGCTTAGGACAGGGAGCCTACGAGCAGTACTTC.

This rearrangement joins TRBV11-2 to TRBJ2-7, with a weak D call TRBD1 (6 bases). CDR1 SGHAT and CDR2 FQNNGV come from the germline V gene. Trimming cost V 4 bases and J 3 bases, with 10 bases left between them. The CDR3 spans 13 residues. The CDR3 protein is CASSSWTVYEQYF. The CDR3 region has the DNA TGTGCCAGCAGCTCCTGGACAGTCTACGAGCAGTACTTC. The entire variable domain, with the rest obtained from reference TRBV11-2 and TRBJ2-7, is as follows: EAGVAQSPRYKIIEKRQSVAFWCNPISGHATLYWYQQILGQGPKLLIQFQNNGVVDDSQLPKDRFSAERLKGVDSTLKIQPAKLEDSAVYLCASSSWTVYEQYFGPGTRLTVT.

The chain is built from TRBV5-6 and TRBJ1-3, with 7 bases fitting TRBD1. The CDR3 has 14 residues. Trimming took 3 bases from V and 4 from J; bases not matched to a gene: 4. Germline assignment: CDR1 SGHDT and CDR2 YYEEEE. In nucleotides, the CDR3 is TGTGCCAGCAGCTCTAGGGGGCTCGGAAACACCATATATTTT. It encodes CASSSRGLGNTIYF. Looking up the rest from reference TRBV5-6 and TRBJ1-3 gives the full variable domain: DAGVTQSPTHLIKTRGQQVTLRCSPKSGHDTVSWYQQALGQGPQFIFQYYEEEERQRGNFPDRFSGHQFPNYSSELNVNALLLGDSALYLCASSSRGLGNTIYFGEGSWLTVV.

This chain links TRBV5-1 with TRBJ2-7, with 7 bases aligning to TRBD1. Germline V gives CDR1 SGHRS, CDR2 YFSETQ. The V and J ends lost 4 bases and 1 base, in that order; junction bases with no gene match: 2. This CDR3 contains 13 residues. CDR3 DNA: TGCGCCAGCAGCCGGGGACAGTCCTACGAGCAGTACTTC. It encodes CASSRGQSYEQYF.

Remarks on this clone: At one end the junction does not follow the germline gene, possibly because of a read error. CDR3 in amino acids: CSSSPWRWTGVVGTEAFF. The DNA for the CDR3 is TGTTCCAGCAGCCCCTGGCGGTGGACAGGGGTTGTGGGCACTGAAGCTTTCTTT. The chain is built from TRBV7-9 and TRBJ1-1; 9 bases are a match to TRBD1. Germline CDR1 SEHNR, CDR2 FQNEAQ (reference sequence). The CDR3 has 18 residues.